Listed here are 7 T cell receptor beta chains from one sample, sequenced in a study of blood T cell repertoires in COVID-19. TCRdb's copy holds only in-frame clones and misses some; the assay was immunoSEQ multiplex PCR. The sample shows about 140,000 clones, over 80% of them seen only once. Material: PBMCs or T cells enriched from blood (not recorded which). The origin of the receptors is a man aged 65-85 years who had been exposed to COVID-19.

The CDR3 loop reads CATTQLAGGPETQYF. The CDR3, as DNA: TGTGCCACGACTCAACTAGCGGGGGGGCCAGAGACCCAGTACTTC. The chain recombines TRBV10-3 with TRBJ2-5; TRBD2 aligns across 13 bases. The CDR3 spans 15 residues. V trimming: 10 bases; J trimming: 4 bases; junction bases outside the gene matches: 9. Germline values: CDR1 ENHRY, CDR2 SYGVKD.

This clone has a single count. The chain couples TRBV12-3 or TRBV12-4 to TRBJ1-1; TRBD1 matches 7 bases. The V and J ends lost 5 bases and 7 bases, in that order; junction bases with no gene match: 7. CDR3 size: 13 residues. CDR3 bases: TGTGCCAGCAGTCCGGGACAGTACATTGAAGCTTTCTTT. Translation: CASSPGQYIEAFF.

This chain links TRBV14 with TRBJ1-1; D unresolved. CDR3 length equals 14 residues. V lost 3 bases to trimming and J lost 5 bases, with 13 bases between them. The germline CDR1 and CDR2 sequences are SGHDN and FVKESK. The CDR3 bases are TGTGCCAGCAGCCAGGCCCGCCGAGGGACTGAAGCTTTCTTT. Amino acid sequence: CASSQARRGTEAFF.

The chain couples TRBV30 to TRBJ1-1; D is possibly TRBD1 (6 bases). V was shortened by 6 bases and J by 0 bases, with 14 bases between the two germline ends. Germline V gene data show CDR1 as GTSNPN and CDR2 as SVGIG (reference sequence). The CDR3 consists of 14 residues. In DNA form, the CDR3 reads TGTGCCTGCTCCCGTCCAGGGGTGAACACTGAAGCTTTCTTT. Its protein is CACSRPGVNTEAFF.

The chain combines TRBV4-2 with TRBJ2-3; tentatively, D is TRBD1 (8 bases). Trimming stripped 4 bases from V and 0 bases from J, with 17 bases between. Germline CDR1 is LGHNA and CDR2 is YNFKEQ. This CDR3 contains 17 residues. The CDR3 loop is CASSPLNRGGSTDTQYF. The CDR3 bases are TGTGCCAGCAGCCCCCTTAACAGGGGGGGAAGCACAGATACGCAGTATTTT.

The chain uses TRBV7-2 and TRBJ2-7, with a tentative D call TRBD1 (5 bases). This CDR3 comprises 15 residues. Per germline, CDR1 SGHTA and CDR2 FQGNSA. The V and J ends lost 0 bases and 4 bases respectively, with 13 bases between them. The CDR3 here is CASSLAGPIEYEQYF. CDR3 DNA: TGTGCCAGCAGCTTAGCGGGGCCCATAGAGTACGAGCAGTACTTC.

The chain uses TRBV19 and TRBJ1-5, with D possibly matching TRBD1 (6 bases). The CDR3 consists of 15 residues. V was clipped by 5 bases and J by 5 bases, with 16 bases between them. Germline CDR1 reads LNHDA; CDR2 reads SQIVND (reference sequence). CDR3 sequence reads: CASSESGTYYQPQHF. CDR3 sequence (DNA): TGTGCCAGTAGTGAGTCAGGGACATATTATCAGCCCCAGCATTTT.